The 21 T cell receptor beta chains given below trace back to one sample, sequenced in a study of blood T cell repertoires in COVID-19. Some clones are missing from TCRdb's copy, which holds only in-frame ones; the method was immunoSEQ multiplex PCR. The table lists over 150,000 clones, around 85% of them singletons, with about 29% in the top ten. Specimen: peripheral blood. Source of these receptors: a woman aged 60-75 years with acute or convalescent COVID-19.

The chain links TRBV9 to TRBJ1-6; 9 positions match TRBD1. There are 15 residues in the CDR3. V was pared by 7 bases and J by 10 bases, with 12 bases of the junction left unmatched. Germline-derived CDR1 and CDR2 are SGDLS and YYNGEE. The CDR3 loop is CASGGLQGARSPLHF. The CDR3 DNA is TGTGCCAGCGGGGGGCTACAGGGGGCTCGGTCACCCCTCCACTTT.

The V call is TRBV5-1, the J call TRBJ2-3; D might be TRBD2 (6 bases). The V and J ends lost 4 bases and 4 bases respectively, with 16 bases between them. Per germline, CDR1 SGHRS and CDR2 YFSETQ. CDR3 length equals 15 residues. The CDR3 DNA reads TGCGCCAGCAGCGGAGGGACCTTGGGCGCAGATACGCAGTATTTT. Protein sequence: CASSGGTLGADTQYF.

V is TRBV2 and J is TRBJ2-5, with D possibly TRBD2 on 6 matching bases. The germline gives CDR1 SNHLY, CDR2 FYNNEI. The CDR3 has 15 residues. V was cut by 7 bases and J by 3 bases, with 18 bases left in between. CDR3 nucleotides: TGTGCCAGCATCCTTCACCAAGGGAGGAAAGAGACCCAGTACTTC. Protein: CASILHQGRKETQYF.

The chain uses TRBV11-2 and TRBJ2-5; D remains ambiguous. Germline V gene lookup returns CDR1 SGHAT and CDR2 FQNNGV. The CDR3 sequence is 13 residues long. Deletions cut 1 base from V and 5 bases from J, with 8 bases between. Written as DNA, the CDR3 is TGTGCCAGCAGCTTAGGCAGAACGGAGACCCAGTACTTC. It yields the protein CASSLGRTETQYF.

The CDR3 DNA reads as TGTGCCAGCAGTAGGCAAGCGGGGGCCTACGAGCAGTACGTC. Protein: CASSRQAGAYEQYV. The chain uses TRBV6-5 and TRBJ2-7; 8 nucleotides align to TRBD2. Germline trimming cut 5 bases from V and 2 bases from J; bases unmatched to any gene: 5. Germline assignment: CDR1 MNHEY and CDR2 SVGAGI. The CDR3 totals 14 residues.

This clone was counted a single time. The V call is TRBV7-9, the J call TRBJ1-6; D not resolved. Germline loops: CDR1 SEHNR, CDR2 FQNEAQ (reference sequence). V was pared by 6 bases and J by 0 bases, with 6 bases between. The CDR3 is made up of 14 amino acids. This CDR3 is CASRESSYNSPLHF. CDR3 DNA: TGTGCCAGCAGGGAGAGCTCCTATAATTCACCCCTCCACTTT.

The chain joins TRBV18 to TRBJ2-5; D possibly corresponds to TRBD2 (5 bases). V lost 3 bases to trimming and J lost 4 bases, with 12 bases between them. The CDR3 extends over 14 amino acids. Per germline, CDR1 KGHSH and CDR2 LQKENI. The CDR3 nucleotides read TGTGCCAGCTCACCGTCGGGCGGGCTAGAGACCCAGTACTTC. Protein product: CASSPSGGLETQYF.

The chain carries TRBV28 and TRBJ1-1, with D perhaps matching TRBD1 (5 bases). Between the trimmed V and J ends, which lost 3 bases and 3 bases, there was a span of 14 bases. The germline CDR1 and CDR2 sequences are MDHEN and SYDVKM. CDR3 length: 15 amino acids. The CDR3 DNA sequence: TGTGCCAGCAGTTTCCGGACACTACCCTACACTGAAGCTTTCTTT. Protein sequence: CASSFRTLPYTEAFF.

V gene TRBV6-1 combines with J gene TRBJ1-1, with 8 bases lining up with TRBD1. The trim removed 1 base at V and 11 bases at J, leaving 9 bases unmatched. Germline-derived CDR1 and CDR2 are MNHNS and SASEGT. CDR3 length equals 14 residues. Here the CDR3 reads CASSEVQGARKAFF. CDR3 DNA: TGTGCCAGCAGTGAAGTGCAGGGGGCGAGGAAGGCTTTCTTT.

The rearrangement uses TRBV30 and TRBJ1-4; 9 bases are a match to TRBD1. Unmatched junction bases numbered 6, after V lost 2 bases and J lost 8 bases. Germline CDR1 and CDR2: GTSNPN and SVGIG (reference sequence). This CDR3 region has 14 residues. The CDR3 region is CAWSPGQGQEKLFF. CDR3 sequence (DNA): TGTGCCTGGAGTCCGGGACAGGGTCAAGAAAAACTGTTTTTT.

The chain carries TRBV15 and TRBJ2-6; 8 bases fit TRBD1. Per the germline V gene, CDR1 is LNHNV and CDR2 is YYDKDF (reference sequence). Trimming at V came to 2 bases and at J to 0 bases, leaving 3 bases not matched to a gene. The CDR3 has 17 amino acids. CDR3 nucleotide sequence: TGTGCCACCAGCAGAAGGACAGGGAACTCTGGGGCCAACGTCCTGACTTTC. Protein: CATSRRTGNSGANVLTF.

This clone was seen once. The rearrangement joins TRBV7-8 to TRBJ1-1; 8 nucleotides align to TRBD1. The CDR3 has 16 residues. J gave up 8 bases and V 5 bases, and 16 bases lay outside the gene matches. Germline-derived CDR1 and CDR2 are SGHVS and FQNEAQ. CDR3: CASSKKLHPGQAEAFF. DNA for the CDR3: TGTGCCAGCAGCAAAAAACTGCACCCGGGACAGGCGGAAGCTTTCTTT. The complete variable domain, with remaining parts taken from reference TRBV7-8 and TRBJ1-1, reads GAGVSQSPRYKVAKRGQDVALRCDPISGHVSLFWYQQALGQGPEFLTYFQNEAQLDKSGLPSDRFFAERPEGSVSTLKIQRTQQEDSAVYLCASSKKLHPGQAEAFFGQGTRLTVV.

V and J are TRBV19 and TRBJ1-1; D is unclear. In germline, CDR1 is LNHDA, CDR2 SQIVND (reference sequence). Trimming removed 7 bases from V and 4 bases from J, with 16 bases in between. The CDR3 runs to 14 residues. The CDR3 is CASTNGQVSTEAFF. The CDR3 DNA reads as TGTGCCAGTACCAATGGGCAGGTAAGCACTGAAGCTTTCTTT. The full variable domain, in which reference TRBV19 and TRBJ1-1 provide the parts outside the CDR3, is DGGITQSPKYLFRKEGQNVTLSCEQNLNHDAMYWYRQDPGQGLRLIYYSQIVNDFQKGDIAEGYSVSREKKESFPLTVTSAQKNPTAFYLCASTNGQVSTEAFFGQGTRLTVV.

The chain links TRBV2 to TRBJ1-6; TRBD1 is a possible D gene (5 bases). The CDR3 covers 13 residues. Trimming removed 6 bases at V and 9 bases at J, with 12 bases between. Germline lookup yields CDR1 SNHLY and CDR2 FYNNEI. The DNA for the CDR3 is TGTGCCAGCAGGGGACCGGGGGGTTCACCCCTCCACTTT. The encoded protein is CASRGPGGSPLHF.

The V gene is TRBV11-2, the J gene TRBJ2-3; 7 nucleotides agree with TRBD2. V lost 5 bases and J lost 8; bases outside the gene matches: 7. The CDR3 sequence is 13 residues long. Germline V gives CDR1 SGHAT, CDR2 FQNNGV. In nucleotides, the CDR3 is TGTGCCAGCAGCCAAGAGACGGGGGGTACGCAGTATTTT. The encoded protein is CASSQETGGTQYF.

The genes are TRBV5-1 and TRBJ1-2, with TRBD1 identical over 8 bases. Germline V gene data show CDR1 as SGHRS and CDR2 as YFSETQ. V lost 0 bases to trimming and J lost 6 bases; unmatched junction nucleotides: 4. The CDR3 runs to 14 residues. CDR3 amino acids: CASSLGQGADGYTF. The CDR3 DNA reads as TGCGCCAGCAGCTTGGGGCAGGGGGCCGATGGCTACACCTTC. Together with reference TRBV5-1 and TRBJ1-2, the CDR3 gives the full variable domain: KAGVTQTPRYLIKTRGQQVTLSCSPISGHRSVSWYQQTPGQGLQFLFEYFSETQRNKGNFPGRFSGRQFSNSRSEMNVSTLELGDSALYLCASSLGQGADGYTFGSGTRLTVV.

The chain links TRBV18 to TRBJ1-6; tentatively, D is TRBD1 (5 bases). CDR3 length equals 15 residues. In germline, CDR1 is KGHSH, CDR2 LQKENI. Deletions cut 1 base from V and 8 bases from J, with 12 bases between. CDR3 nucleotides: TGTGCCAGCTCACCACGACAGATGGTGGATTCACCCCTCCACTTT. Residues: CASSPRQMVDSPLHF. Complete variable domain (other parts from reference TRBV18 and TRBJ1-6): NAGVMQNPRHLVRRRGQEARLRCSPMKGHSHVYWYRQLPEEGLKFMVYLQKENIIDESGMPKERFSAEFPKEGPSILRIQQVVRGDSAAYFCASSPRQMVDSPLHFGNGTRLTVT.

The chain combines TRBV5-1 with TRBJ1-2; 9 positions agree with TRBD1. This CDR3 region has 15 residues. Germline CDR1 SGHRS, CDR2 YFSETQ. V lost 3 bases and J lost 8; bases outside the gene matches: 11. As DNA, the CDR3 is TGCGCCAGCAGCTACGGGGACAGGGAGAGAGGAGGCTACACCTTC. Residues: CASSYGDRERGGYTF.

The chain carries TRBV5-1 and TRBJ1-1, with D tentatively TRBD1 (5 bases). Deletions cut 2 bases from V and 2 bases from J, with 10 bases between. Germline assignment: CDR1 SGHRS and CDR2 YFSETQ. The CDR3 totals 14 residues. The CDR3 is CASSFRRGNTEAFF. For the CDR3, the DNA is TGCGCCAGCAGCTTTCGGAGGGGTAACACTGAAGCTTTCTTT. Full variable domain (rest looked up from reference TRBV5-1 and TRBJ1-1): KAGVTQTPRYLIKTRGQQVTLSCSPISGHRSVSWYQQTPGQGLQFLFEYFSETQRNKGNFPGRFSGRQFSNSRSEMNVSTLELGDSALYLCASSFRRGNTEAFFGQGTRLTVV.

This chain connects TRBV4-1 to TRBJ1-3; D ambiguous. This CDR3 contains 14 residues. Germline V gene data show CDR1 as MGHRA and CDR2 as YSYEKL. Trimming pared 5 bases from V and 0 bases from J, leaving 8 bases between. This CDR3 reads CASSLYSSGNTIYF. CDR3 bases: TGCGCCAGCAGCTTGTACAGCTCTGGAAACACCATATATTTT.

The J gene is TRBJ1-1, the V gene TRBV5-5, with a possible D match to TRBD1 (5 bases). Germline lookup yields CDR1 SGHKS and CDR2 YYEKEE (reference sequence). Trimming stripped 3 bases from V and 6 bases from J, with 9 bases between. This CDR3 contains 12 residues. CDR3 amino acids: CASSSQVSEAFF. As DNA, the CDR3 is TGTGCCAGCAGCTCACAGGTATCTGAAGCTTTCTTT. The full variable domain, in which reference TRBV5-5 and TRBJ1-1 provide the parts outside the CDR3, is DAGVTQSPTHLIKTRGQQVTLRCSPISGHKSVSWYQQVLGQGPQFIFQYYEKEERGRGNFPDRFSARQFPNYSSELNVNALLLGDSALYLCASSSQVSEAFFGQGTRLTVV.